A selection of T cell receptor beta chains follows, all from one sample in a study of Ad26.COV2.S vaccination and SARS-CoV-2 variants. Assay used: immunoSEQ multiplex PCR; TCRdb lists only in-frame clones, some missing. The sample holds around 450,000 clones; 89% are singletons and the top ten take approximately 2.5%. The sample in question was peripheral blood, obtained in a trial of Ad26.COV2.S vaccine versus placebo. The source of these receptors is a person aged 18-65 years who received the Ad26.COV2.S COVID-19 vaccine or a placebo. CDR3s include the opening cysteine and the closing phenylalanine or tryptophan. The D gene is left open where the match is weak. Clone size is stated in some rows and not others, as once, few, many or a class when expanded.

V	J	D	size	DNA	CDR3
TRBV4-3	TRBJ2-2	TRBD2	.	TGCGCCAGCAGCCAAGTGGGACTAACAAACACCGGGGAGCTGTTTTTT	CASSQVGLTNTGELFF
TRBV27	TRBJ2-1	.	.	TGTGCCAGCCAGACGCTAAAAGGTCGCGGTGAGCAGTTCTTC	CASQTLKGRGEQFF
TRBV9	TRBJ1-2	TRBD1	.	TGTGCCAGCAGCGTAGTGGGGACAGGTGCTAACTATGGCTACACCTTC	CASSVVGTGANYGYTF
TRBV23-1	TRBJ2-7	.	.	TGCGCCAGCAGTCAATCGTTGTTGACGGAGAGCTCCTACGAGCAGTACTTC	CASSQSLLTESSYEQYF
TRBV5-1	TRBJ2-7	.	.	TGCGCCAGCAGCGGAGACTGGGACTACGAGCAGTACTTC	CASSGDWDYEQYF
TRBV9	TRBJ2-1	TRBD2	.	TGTGCCAGCAGCCCCGACGCTAGCGGATACAATGAGCAGTTCTTC	CASSPDASGYNEQFF
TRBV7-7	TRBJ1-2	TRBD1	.	TGTGCTAGCAGCTTTTCTCGACAGGGGATGGGGCCTAACTATGGCTACACCTTC	CASSFSRQGMGPNYGYTF
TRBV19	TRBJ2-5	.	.	TGTGCCAGTAGTATGTCGTTGTTACGGGGGAAGACCCAGTACTTC	CASSMSLLRGKTQYF
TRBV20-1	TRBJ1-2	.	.	TGCAGTGCTAGTCCCATTAACTATGGCTACACCTTC	CSASPINYGYTF
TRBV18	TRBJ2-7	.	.	TGTGCCAGCTCACCAACGGCAGGAGCCGACTCCTACGAGCAGTACTTC	CASSPTAGADSYEQYF
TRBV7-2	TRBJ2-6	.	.	TGTGCCAGCAGCTTAGCGGGTGGGGCCAACGTCCTGACTTTC	CASSLAGGANVLTF
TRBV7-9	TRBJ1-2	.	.	TGTGCCAGCAGCCTACACCGCATGTGGGGGGAGTATGGCTACACCTTC	CASSLHRMWGEYGYTF
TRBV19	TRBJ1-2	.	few	TGTGCCAGTAGTATCGGGGGGCGGGCCGGCTACACCTTC	CASSIGGRAGYTF
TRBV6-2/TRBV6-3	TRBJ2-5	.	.	TGTGCCAGCAGTTACCTGGGCGGCTACAGAGAGACCCAGTACTTC	CASSYLGGYRETQYF
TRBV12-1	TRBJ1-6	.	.	TGTGCCAGCAGCTTTGGGATACCGGGACAGGGGGATTCACCCCTCCACTTT	CASSFGIPGQGDSPLHF
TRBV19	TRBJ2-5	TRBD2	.	TGTGCCAGTGGGGGACTAGCGGGGGCCTCGAGGGAGACCCAGTACTTC	CASGGLAGASRETQYF
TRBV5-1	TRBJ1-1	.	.	TGCGCCAGCACTCGGGAAGGGTCGGGGTCAGGAACTGAAGCTTTCTTT	CASTREGSGSGTEAFF
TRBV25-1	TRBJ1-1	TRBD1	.	TGTGCCAGCAGTGATCCCGGGACAGGGGGGACTGAAGCTTTCTTT	CASSDPGTGGTEAFF
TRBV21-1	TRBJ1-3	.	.	TGTGCCAGCAGGTGTTATAAAAAGGGGGGGGATAGTTCTGGAAACACCATATATTTT	CASRCYKKGGDSSGNTIYF
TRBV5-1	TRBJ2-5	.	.	TGCGCCAGCAGCTTTCAGACTGAGCCCCAGTACTTC	CASSFQTEPQYF
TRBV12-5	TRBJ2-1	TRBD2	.	TGTGCTAGTGGCTCGACTAGCGGGGGGGCAGCCTACAATGAGCAGTTCTTC	CASGSTSGGAAYNEQFF
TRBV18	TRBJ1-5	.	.	TGTGCCAGCTCACCAGCCCCCAATCAGCCCCAGCATTTT	CASSPAPNQPQHF
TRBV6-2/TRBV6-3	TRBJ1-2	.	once	TGTGCCAGCAGTACCCCGGGAGGGTCTAACTATGGCTACACCTTC	CASSTPGGSNYGYTF
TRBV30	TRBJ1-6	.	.	TGTGCCTGGAGTGTACGTGGCCAGTCACCCCTCCACTTT	CAWSVRGQSPLHF
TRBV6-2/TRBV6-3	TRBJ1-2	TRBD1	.	TGTGCCAGCAGCCTTGGCGGGGACAGGGCCTTGGACTACACCTTC	CASSLGGDRALDYTF
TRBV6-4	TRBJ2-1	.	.	TGTGCCAGCAGTGAGTCGACCTACAATGAGCAGTTCTTC	CASSESTYNEQFF
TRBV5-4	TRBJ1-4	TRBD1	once	TGTGCCAGCAGCTCCGGGACAGGGATAACTAATGAAAAACTGTTTTTT	CASSSGTGITNEKLFF